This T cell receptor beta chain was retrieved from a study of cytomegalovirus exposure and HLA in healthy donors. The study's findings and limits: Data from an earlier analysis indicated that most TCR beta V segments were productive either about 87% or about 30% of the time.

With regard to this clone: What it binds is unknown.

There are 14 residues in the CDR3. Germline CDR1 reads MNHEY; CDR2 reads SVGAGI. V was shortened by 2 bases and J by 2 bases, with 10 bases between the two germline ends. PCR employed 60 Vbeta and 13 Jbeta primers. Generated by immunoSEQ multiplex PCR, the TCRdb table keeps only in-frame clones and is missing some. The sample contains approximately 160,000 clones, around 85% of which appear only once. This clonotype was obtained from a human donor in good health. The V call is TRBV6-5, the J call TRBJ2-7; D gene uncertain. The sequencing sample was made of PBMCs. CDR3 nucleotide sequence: TGTGCCAGCAGTTACGGTATGCAGGCCTACGAGCAGTACTTC. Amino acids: CASSYGMQAYEQYF.